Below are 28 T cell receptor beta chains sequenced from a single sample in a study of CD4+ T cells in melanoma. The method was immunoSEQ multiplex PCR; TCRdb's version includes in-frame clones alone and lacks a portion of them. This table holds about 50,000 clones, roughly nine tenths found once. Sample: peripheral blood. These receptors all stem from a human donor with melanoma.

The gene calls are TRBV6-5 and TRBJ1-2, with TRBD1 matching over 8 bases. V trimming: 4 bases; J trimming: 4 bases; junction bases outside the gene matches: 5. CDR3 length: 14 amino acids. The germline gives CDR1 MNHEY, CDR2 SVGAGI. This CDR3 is CASSLTGAGYGYTF. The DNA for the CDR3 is TGTGCCAGCAGTTTGACAGGGGCGGGCTATGGCTACACCTTC.

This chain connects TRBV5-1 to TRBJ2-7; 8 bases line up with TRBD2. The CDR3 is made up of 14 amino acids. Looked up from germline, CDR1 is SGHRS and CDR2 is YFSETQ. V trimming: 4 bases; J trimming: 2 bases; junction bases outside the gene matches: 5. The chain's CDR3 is CASSLERGTYEQYF. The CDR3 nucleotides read TGCGCCAGCAGCCTAGAGCGGGGGACCTACGAGCAGTACTTC.

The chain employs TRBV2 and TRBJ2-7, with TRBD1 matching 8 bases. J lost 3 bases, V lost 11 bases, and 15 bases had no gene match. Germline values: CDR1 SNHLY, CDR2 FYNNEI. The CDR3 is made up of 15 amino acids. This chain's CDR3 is CASRKESGGRYEQYF. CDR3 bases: TGTGCCTCCCGGAAGGAGTCAGGGGGCCGCTACGAGCAGTACTTC.

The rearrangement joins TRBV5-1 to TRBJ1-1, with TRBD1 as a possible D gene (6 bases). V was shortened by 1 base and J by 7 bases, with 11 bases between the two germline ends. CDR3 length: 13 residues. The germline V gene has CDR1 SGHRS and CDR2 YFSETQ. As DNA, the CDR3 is TGCGCCAGCAGCTTGTCAGGGGACGGTGAAGCTTTCTTT. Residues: CASSLSGDGEAFF. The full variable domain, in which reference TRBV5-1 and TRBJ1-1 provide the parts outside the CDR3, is KAGVTQTPRYLIKTRGQQVTLSCSPISGHRSVSWYQQTPGQGLQFLFEYFSETQRNKGNFPGRFSGRQFSNSRSEMNVSTLELGDSALYLCASSLSGDGEAFFGQGTRLTVV.

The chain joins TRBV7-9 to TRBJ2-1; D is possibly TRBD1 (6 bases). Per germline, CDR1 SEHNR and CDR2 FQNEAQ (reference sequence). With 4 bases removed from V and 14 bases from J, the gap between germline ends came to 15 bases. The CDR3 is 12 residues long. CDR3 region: CASSYGQTMEFF. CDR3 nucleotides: TGTGCCAGCAGCTATGGACAGACAATGGAGTTCTTC.

The DNA of the CDR3 is TGTGCCTGGATGGACAGGGCGCCTTTCTATGGCTACACCTTC. Encoded protein: CAWMDRAPFYGYTF. This sequence joins TRBV30 and TRBJ1-2, with TRBD1 matching 8 bases. The ends lost 4 bases at V and 4 bases at J; junction bases unmatched: 8. The CDR3 covers 14 residues. Germline values: CDR1 GTSNPN, CDR2 SVGIG (reference sequence).

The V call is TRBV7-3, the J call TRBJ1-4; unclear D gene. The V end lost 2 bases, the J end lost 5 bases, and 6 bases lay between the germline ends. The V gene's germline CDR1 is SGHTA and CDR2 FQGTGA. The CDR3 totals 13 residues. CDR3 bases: TGTGCCAGCAGCTTAGGCCGGAATGAAAAACTGTTTTTT. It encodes CASSLGRNEKLFF.

CDR3 coding DNA: TGTGCCAGCACCGAGGGACAGGCGGATCAGCAGTTCTTC. Amino acids: CASTEGQADQQFF. The genes are TRBV6-1 and TRBJ2-1, with 8 bases matching TRBD1. The CDR3 is 13 amino acids. Germline loops: CDR1 MNHNS, CDR2 SASEGT. V lost 7 bases, J lost 11 bases, and 10 bases stayed unmatched.

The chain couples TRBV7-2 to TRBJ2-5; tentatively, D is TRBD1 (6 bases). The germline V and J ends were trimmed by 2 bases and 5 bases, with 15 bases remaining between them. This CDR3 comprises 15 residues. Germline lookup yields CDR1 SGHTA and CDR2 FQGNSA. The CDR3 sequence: CASSLRTARRETQYF. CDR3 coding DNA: TGTGCCAGCAGCTTAAGGACAGCCCGCAGGGAGACCCAGTACTTC.

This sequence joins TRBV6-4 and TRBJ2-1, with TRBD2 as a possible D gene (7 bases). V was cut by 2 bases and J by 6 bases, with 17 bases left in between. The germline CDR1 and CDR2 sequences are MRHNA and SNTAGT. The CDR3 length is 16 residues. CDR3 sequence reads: CASSDEWRGGPNEQFF. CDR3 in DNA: TGTGCCAGCAGTGACGAATGGAGGGGGGGCCCCAATGAGCAGTTCTTC.

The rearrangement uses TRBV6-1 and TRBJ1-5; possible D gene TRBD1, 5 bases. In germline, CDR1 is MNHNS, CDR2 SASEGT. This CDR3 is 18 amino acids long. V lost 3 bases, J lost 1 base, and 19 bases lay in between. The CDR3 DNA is TGTGCCAGCAGTGATAAGGGCGGGCGGGGGTCAAGCAATCAGCCCCAGCATTTT. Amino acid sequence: CASSDKGGRGSSNQPQHF.

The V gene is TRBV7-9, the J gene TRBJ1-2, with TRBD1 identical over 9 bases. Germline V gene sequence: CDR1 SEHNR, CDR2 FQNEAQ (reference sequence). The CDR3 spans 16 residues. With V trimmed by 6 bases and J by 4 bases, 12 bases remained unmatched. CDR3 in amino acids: CASSFPGQGALYGYTF. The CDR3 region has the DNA TGTGCCAGCAGTTTTCCGGGACAGGGTGCCCTCTATGGCTACACCTTC.

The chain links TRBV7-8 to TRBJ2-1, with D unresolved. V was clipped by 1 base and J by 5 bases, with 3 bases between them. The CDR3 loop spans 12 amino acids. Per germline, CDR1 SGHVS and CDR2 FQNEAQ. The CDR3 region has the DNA TGTGCCAGCAGCTTAGTGGACAATGAGCAGTTCTTC. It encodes CASSLVDNEQFF.

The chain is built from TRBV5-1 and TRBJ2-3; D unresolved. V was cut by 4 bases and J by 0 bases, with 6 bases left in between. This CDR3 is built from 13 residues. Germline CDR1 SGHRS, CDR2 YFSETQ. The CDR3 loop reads CASSKFSTDTQYF. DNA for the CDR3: TGCGCCAGCAGCAAGTTCAGCACAGATACGCAGTATTTT.

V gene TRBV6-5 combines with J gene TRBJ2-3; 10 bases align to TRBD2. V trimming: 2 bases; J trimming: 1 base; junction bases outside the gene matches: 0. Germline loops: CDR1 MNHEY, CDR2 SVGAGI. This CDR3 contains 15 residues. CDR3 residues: CASSYLAGGTDTQYF. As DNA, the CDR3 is TGTGCCAGCAGTTACCTAGCGGGGGGCACAGATACGCAGTATTTT.

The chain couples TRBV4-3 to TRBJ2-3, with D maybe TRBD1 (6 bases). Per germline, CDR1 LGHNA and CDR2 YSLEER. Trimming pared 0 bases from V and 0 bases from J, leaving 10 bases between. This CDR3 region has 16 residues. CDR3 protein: CASSQDTGLSTDTQYF. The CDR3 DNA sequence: TGCGCCAGCAGCCAAGATACAGGGCTTAGCACAGATACGCAGTATTTT.

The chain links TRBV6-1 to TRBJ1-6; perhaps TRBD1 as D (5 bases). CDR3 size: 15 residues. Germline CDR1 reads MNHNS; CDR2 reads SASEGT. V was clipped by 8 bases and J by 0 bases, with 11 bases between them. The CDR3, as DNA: TGTGCCAGCGGGGCAGAGAGCTCCTATAATTCACCCCTCCACTTT. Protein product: CASGAESSYNSPLHF.

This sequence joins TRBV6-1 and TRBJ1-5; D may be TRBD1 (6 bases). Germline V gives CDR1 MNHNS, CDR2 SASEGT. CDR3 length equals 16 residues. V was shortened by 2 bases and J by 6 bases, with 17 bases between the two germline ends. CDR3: CASSERGAQQTQPQHF. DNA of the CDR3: TGTGCCAGCAGTGAAAGGGGGGCACAGCAGACTCAGCCCCAGCATTTT.

The CDR3 reads CASSLATDIRGETQYF. The CDR3, as DNA: TGTGCCAGCAGCTTGGCCACTGACATACGAGGGGAGACCCAGTACTTC. J is TRBJ2-5 and V is TRBV5-8; weak D call: TRBD2 (5 bases). The germline CDR1 and CDR2 sequences are SGHTS and YDEGEE. V shed 0 bases and J shed 5 bases, with 17 bases lying between them. The CDR3 contains 16 residues.

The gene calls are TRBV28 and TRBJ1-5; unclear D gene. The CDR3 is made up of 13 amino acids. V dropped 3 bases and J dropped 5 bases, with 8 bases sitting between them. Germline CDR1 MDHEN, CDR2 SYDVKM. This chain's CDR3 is CASSFGSHQPQHF. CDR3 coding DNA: TGTGCCAGCAGTTTTGGTTCCCATCAGCCCCAGCATTTT.

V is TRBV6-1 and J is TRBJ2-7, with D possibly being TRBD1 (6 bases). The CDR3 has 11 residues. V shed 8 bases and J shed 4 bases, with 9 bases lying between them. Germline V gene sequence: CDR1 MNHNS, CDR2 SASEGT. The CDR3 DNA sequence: TGTGCCAGCCGGGACAATTACGAGCAGTACTTC. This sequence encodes CASRDNYEQYF.

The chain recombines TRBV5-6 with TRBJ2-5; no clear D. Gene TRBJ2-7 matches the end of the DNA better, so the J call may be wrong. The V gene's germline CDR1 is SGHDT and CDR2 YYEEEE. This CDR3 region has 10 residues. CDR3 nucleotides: TGTGCCAGCAGCCCGTACGAGCAGTACTTC. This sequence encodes CASSPYEQYF.

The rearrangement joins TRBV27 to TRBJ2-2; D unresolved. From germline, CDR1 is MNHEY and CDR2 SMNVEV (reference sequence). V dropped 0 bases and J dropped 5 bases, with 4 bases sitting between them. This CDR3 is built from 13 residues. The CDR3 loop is CASSLSRTGELFF. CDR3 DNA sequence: TGTGCCAGCAGTTTATCGAGGACCGGGGAGCTGTTTTTT.

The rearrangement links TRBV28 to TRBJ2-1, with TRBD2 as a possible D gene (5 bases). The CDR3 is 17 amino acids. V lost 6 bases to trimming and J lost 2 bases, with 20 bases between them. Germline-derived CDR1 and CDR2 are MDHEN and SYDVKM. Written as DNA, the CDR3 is TGTGCCAGCAGGAGCCTGGACGGGAAATTTCCCTACAATGAGCAGTTCTTC. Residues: CASRSLDGKFPYNEQFF.

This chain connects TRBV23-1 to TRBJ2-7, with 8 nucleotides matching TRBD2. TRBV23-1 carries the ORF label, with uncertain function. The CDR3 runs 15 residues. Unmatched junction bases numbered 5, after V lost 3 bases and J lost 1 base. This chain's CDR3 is CASSHPSGGSYEQYF. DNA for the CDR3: TGCGCCAGCAGTCACCCATCGGGGGGGTCCTACGAGCAGTACTTC.

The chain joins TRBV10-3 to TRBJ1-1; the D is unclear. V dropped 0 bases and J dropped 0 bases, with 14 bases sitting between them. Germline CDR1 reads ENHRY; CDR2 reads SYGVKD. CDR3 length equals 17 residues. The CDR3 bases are TGTGCCATCAGTGAGTCGGCGGGGAGGCGCATGAACACTGAAGCTTTCTTT. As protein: CAISESAGRRMNTEAFF.

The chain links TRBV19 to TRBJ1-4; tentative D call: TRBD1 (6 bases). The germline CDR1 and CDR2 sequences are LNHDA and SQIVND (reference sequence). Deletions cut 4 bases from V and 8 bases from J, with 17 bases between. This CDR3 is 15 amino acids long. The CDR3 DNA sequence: TGTGCCAGTAGTAGAACCAGGGGAAGGACCGAAAAACTGTTTTTT. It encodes CASSRTRGRTEKLFF.

The CDR3 DNA reads TGTGCCAGCAGTTATCAATCACAGGGCGCGGACTACGAGCAGTACTTC. Protein: CASSYQSQGADYEQYF. The chain carries TRBV27 and TRBJ2-7; tentative D call: TRBD1 (6 bases). CDR3 length: 16 residues. Germline V CDR1 and CDR2: MNHEY, SMNVEV (reference sequence). V lost 4 bases and J lost 3, with 19 bases in between.